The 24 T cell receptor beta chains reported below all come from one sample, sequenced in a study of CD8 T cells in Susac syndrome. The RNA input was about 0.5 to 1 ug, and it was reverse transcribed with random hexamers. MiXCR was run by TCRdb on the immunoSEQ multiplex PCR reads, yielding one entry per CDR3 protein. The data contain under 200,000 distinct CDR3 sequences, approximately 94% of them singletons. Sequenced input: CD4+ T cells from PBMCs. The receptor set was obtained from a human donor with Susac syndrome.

Here the CDR3 reads CASSWDSAGGNQPQHF. Written as DNA, the CDR3 is TGTGCCAGCAGTTGGGATAGTGCGGGGGGCAATCAGCCCCAGCATTTT. This rearrangement joins TRBV2 to TRBJ1-5; D perhaps matches TRBD1 (5 bases). The CDR3 contains 16 residues. Germline V gene sequence: CDR1 SNHLY, CDR2 FYNNEI. Trimming left V 5 bases short and J 2 bases short, with 16 bases between.

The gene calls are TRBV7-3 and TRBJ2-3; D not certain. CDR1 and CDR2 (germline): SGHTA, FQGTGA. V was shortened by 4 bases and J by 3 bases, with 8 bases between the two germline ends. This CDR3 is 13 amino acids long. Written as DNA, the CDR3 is TGTGCCAGCAGCTCCACTAAAACAGATACGCAGTATTTT. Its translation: CASSSTKTDTQYF. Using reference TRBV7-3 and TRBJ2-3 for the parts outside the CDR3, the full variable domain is GAGVSQTPSNKVTEKGKYVELRCDPISGHTALYWYRQSLGQGPEFLIYFQGTGAADDSGLPNDRFFAVRPEGSVSTLKIQRTERGDSAVYLCASSSTKTDTQYFGPGTRLTVL.

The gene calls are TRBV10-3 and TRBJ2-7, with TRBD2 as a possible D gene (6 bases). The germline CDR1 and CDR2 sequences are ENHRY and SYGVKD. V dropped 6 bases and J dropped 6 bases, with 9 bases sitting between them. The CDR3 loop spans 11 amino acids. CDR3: CAIRGGREQYF. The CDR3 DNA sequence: TGTGCCATCAGAGGAGGGCGCGAGCAGTACTTC.

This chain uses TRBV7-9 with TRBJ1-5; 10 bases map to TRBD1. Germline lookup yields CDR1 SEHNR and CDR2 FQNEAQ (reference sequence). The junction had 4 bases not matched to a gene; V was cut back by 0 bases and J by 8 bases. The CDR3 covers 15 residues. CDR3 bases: TGTGCCAGCAGCTTAGCGGGGACAGGGGCTGAGCCCCAGCATTTT. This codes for CASSLAGTGAEPQHF.

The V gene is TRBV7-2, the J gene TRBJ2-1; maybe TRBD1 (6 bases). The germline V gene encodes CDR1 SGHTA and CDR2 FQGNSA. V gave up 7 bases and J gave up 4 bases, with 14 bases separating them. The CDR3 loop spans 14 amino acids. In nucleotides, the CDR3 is TGTGCCAGCACCGCCGACAGGCATTACAATGAGCAGTTCTTC. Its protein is CASTADRHYNEQFF.

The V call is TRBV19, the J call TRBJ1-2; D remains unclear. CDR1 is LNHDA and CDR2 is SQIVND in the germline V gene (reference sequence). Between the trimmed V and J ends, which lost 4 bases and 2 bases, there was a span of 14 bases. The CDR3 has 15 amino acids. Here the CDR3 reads CASSTRLEQNYGYTF. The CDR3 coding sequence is TGTGCCAGTAGTACCCGCCTCGAACAGAACTATGGCTACACCTTC.

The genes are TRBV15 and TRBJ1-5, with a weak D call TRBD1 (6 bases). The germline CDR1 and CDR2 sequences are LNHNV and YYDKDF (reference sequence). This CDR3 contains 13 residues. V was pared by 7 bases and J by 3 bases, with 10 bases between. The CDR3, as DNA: TGTGCCACCAAAGCAGGGGTCAATCAGCCCCAGCATTTT. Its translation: CATKAGVNQPQHF.

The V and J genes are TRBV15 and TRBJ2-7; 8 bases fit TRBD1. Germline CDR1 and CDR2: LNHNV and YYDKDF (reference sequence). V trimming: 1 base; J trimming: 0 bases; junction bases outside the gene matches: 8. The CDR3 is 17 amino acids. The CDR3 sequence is CATSRVTQTGVSYEQYF. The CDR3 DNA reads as TGTGCCACCAGCAGAGTCACGCAGACAGGGGTCTCCTACGAGCAGTACTTC.

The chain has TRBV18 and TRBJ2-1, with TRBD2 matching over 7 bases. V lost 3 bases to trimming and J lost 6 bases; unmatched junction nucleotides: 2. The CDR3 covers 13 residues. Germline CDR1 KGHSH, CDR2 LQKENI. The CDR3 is CASSPWEGNEQFF. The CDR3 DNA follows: TGTGCCAGCTCACCCTGGGAGGGCAATGAGCAGTTCTTC. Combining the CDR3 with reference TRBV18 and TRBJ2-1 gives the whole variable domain NAGVMQNPRHLVRRRGQEARLRCSPMKGHSHVYWYRQLPEEGLKFMVYLQKENIIDESGMPKERFSAEFPKEGPSILRIQQVVRGDSAAYFCASSPWEGNEQFFGPGTRLTVL.

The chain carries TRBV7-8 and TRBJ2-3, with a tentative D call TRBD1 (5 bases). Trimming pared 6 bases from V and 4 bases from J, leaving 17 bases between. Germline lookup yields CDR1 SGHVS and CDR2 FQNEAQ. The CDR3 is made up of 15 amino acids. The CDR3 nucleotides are TGTGCCAGCAGATTGGGCAGGGTTGATTCAGATACGCAGTATTTT. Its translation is CASRLGRVDSDTQYF.

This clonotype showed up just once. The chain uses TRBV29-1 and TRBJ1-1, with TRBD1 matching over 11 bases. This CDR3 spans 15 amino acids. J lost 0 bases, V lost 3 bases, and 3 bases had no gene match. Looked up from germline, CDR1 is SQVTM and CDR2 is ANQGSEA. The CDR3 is CSVEGTGGVNTEAFF. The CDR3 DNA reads TGCAGCGTTGAGGGGACAGGGGGGGTGAACACTGAAGCTTTCTTT. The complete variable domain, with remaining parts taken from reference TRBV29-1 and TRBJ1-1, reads SAVISQKPSRDICQRGTSLTIQCQVDSQVTMMFWYRQQPGQSLTLIATANQGSEATYESGFVIDKFPISRPNLTFSTLTVSNMSPEDSSIYLCSVEGTGGVNTEAFFGQGTRLTVV.

The CDR3 sequence is CAWQGNEALHF. The CDR3 DNA is TGTGCCTGGCAGGGAAACGAGGCCCTCCACTTT. V and J are TRBV30 and TRBJ1-6; a weak D match, TRBD1 (5 bases). The CDR3 runs to 11 residues. V lost 5 bases, J lost 14 bases, and 13 bases lay in between. Germline CDR1 and CDR2: GTSNPN and SVGIG (reference sequence).

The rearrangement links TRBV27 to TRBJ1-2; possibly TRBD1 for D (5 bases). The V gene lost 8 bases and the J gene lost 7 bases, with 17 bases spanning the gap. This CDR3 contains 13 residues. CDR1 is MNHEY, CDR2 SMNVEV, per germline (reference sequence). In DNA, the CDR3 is TGTGCCAGCTCCCCCGTCAGGGTGGCTGGCTACACCTTC. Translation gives CASSPVRVAGYTF.

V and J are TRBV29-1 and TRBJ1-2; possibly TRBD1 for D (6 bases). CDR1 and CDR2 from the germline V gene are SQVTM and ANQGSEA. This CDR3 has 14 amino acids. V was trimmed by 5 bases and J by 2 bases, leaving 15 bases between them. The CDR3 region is CSVSRGARNYGYTF. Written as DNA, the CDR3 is TGCAGCGTTTCCAGGGGCGCCCGGAACTATGGCTACACCTTC.

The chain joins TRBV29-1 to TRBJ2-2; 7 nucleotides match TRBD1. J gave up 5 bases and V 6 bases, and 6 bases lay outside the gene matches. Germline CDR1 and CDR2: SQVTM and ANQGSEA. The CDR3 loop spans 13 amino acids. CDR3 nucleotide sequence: TGCAGCGTGCTAGACAGGGATACCGGGGAGCTGTTTTTT. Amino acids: CSVLDRDTGELFF.

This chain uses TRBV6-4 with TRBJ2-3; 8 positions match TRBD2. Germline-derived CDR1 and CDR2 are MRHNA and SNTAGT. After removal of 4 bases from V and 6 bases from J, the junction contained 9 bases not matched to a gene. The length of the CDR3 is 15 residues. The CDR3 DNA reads TGTGCCAGCAGTGTCGACGGACTAGCCGGGGATACGCAGTATTTT. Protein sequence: CASSVDGLAGDTQYF.

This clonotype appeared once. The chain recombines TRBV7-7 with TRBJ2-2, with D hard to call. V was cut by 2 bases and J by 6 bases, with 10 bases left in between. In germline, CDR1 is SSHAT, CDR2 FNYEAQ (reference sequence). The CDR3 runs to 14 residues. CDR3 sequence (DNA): TGTGCCAGCAGCTTAATGGGAATCCCCGGGGAGCTGTTTTTT. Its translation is CASSLMGIPGELFF.

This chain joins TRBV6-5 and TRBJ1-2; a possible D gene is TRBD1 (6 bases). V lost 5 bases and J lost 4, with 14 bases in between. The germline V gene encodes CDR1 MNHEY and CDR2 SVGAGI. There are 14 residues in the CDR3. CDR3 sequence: CASSAYRDGYGYTF. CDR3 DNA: TGTGCCAGCAGTGCCTACAGGGATGGCTATGGCTACACCTTC.

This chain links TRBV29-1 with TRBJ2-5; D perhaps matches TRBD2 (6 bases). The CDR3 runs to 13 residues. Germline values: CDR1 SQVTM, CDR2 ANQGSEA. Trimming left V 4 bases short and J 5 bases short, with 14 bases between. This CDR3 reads CSVVSGAPETQYF. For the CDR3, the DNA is TGCAGCGTTGTATCGGGAGCCCCGGAGACCCAGTACTTC.

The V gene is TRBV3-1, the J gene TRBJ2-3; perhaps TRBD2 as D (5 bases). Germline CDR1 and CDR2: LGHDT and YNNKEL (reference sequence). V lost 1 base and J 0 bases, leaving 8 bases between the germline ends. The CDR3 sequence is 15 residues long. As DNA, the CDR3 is TGTGCCAGCAGCCAAGGGACTCGTAGCACAGATACGCAGTATTTT. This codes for CASSQGTRSTDTQYF.

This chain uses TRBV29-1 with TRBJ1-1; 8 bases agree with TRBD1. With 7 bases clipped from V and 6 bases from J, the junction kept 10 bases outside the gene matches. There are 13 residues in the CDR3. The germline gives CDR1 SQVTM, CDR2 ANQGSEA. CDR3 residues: CSAHPDRVAEAFF. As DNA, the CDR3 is TGCAGCGCCCACCCGGACAGGGTTGCTGAAGCTTTCTTT.

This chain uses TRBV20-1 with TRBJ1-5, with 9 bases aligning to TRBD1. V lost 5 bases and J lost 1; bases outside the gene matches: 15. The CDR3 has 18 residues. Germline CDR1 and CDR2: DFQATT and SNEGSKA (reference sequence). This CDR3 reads CSAQPEPGQGKSNQPQHF. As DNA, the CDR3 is TGCAGTGCTCAACCCGAACCGGGACAGGGAAAAAGCAATCAGCCCCAGCATTTT.

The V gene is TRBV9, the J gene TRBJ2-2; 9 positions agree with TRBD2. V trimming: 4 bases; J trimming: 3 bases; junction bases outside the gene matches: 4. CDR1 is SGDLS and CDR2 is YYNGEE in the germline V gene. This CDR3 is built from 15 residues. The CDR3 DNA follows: TGTGCCAGCAGCCCTAGGACTAGCGACACCGGGGAGCTGTTTTTT. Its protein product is CASSPRTSDTGELFF.

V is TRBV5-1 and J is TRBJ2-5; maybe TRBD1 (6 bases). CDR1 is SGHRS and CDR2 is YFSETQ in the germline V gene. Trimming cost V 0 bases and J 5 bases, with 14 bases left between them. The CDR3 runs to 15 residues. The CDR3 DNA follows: TGCGCCAGCAGCTTGGTGGGGACATCTGAGGAGACCCAGTACTTC. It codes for CASSLVGTSEETQYF.